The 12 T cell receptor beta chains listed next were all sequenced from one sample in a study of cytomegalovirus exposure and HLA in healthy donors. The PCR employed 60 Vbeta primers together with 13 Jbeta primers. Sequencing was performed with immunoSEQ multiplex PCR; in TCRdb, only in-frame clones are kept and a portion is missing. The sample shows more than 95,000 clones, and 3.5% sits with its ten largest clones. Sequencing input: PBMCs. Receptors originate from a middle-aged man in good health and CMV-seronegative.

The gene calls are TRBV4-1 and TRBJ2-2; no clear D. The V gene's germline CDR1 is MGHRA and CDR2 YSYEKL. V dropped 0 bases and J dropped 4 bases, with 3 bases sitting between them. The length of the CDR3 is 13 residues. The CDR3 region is CASSQDLTGELFF. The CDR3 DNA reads TGCGCCAGCAGCCAAGACCTCACCGGGGAGCTGTTTTTT.

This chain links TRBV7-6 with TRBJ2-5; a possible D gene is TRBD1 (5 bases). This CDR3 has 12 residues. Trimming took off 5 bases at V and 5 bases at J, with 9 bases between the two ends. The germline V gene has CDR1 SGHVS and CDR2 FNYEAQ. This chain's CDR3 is CASSHAGETQYF. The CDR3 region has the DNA TGTGCCAGCAGCCATGCAGGGGAGACCCAGTACTTC.

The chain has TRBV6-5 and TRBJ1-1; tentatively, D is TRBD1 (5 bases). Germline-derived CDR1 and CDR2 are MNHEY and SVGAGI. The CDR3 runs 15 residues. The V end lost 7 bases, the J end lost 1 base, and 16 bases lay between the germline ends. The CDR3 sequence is CASTFGGGRNTEAFF. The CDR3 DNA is TGTGCCAGCACCTTTGGCGGGGGAAGGAACACTGAAGCTTTCTTT.

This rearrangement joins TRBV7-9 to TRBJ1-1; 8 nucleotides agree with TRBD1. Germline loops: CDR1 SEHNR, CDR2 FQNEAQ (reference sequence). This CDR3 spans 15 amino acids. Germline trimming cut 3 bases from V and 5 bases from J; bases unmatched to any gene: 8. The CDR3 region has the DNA TGTGCCAGCAGCTTCGGACAGGGCCAAGAGACTGAAGCTTTCTTT. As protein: CASSFGQGQETEAFF. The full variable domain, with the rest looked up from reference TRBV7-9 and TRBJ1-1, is DTGVSQNPRHKITKRGQNVTFRCDPISEHNRLYWYRQTLGQGPEFLTYFQNEAQLEKSRLLSDRFSAERPKGSFSTLEIQRTEQGDSAMYLCASSFGQGQETEAFFGQGTRLTVV.

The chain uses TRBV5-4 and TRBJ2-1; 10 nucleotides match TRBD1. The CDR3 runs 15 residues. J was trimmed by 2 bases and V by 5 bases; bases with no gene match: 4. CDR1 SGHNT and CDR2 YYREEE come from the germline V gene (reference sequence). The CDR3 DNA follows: TGTGCCAGCAGTCTGGACAGGGGGACCTACAATGAGCAGTTCTTC. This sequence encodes CASSLDRGTYNEQFF.

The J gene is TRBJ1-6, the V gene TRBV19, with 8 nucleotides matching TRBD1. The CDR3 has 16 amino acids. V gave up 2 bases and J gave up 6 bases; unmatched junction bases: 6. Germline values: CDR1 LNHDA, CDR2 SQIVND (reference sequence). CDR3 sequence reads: CASSILAGGGNSPLHF. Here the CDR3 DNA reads TGTGCCAGTAGTATATTGGCAGGGGGCGGTAATTCACCCCTCCACTTT.

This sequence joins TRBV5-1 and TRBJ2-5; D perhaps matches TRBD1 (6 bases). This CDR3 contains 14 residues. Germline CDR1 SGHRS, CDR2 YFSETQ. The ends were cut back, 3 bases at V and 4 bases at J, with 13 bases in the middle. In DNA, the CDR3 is TGCGCCAGCAGCTCGGTTGACAGGCCAGAGACCCAGTACTTC. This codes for CASSSVDRPETQYF.

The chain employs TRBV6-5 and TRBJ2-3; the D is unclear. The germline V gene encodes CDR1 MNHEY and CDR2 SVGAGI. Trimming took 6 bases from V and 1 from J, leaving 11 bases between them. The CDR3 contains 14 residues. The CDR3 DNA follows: TGTGCCAGCAGACAAGTATCCGGCACAGATACGCAGTATTTT. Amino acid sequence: CASRQVSGTDTQYF.

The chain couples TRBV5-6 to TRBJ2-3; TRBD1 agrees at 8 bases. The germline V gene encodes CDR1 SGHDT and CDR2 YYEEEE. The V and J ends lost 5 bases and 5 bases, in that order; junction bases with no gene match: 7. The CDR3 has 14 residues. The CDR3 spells CASRRTGRIDTQYF. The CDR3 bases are TGTGCCAGCAGGAGGACAGGGAGAATAGATACGCAGTATTTT. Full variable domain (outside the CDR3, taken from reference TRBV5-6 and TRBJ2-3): DAGVTQSPTHLIKTRGQQVTLRCSPKSGHDTVSWYQQALGQGPQFIFQYYEEEERQRGNFPDRFSGHQFPNYSSELNVNALLLGDSALYLCASRRTGRIDTQYFGPGTRLTVL.

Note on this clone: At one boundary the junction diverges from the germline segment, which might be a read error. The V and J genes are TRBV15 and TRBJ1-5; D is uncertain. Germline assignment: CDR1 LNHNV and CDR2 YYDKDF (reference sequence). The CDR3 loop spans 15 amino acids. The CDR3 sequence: CATSGEVRGNQPQHF. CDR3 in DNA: TGTGCCACCAGCGGAGAGGTGAGGGGCAATCAGCCCCAGCATTTT.

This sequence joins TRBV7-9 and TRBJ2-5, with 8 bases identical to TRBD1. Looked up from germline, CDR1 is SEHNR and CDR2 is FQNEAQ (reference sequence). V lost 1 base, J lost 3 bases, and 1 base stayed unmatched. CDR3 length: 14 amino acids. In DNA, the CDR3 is TGTGCCAGCAGCTTAGACAGGGGGAAAGAGACCCAGTACTTC. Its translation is CASSLDRGKETQYF.

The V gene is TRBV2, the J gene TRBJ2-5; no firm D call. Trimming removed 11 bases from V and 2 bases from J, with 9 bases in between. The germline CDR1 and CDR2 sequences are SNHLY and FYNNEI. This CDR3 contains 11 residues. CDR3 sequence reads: CASGVQETQYF. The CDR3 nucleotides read TGTGCCTCCGGAGTACAAGAGACCCAGTACTTC.